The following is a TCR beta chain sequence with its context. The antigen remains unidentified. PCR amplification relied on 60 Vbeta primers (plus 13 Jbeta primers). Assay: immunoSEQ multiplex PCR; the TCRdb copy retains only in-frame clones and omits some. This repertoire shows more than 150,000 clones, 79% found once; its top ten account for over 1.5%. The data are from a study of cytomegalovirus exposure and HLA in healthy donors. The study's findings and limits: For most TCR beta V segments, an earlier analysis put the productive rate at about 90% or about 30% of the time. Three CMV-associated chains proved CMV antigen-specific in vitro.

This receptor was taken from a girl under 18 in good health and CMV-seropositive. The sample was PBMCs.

CDR3 nucleotide sequence: TGTGCCAGCAATGCCGGGACAGGGGGCGATCAGCCCCAGCATTTT. It specifies CASNAGTGGDQPQHF. This sequence joins TRBV27 and TRBJ1-5, with 12 bases fitting TRBD1. V was pared by 7 bases and J by 5 bases, with 6 bases of the junction left unmatched. Per the germline V gene, CDR1 is MNHEY and CDR2 is SMNVEV (reference sequence). CDR3 length: 15 amino acids.